One and the same sample provided the 26 T cell receptor beta chains below, sequenced in a study of cytomegalovirus exposure and HLA in healthy donors. PCR involved 60 Vbeta and 13 Jbeta primers. Assay: immunoSEQ multiplex PCR; the TCRdb copy retains only in-frame clones and omits some. The data show 120,000 to 150,000 clones, 70% seen once. Sequenced material: PBMCs. The receptors come from a woman aged 30 to 39 in good health and CMV-seronegative.

The chain joins TRBV11-3 to TRBJ2-7, with TRBD2 identical over 10 bases. Unmatched junction bases numbered 8, after V lost 10 bases and J lost 2 bases. CDR1 is SGHNT and CDR2 is YENEEA in the germline V gene. The CDR3 totals 14 residues. In DNA, the CDR3 is TGTGCCATCGTTAGCGGGAGGATCGCCTACGAGCAGTACTTC. Its protein is CAIVSGRIAYEQYF.

The chain couples TRBV29-1 to TRBJ2-5, with 7 bases matching TRBD1. The germline CDR1 and CDR2 sequences are SQVTM and ANQGSEA. The CDR3 contains 14 residues. V lost 7 bases and J lost 7; bases outside the gene matches: 15. The CDR3 here is CSAQTGTVLGTQYF. In nucleotides, the CDR3 is TGCAGCGCCCAAACGGGGACAGTTCTTGGGACCCAGTACTTC.

The table lists this clone with a few counts. This chain links TRBV5-4 with TRBJ1-3; D is uncertain. The CDR3 consists of 13 residues. Trimming cost V 4 bases and J 3 bases, with 8 bases left between them. Per the germline V gene, CDR1 is SGHNT and CDR2 is YYREEE (reference sequence). The CDR3 here is CASSLQDGNTIYF. As DNA, the CDR3 is TGTGCCAGCAGCCTCCAGGATGGAAACACCATATATTTT. Using reference TRBV5-4 and TRBJ1-3 for the parts outside the CDR3, the full variable domain is ETGVTQSPTHLIKTRGQQVTLRCSSQSGHNTVSWYQQALGQGPQFIFQYYREEENGRGNFPPRFSGLQFPNYSSELNVNALELDDSALYLCASSLQDGNTIYFGEGSWLTVV.

The chain recombines TRBV5-4 with TRBJ2-7; the match to TRBD2 covers 12 bases. Germline values: CDR1 SGHNT, CDR2 YYREEE (reference sequence). The CDR3 is 20 amino acids. Unmatched junction bases numbered 16, after V lost 2 bases and J lost 1 base. DNA of the CDR3: TGTGCCAGCAGCTTTCGGACTAGCGGGAATATTGAGGATAGTTCCTACGAGCAGTACTTC. It codes for CASSFRTSGNIEDSSYEQYF.

The chain recombines TRBV7-8 with TRBJ2-5; D call uncertain. The germline gives CDR1 SGHVS, CDR2 FQNEAQ. The CDR3 extends over 11 amino acids. The germline V and J ends were trimmed by 6 bases and 5 bases, with 7 bases remaining between them. CDR3 sequence (DNA): TGTGCCAGCAGGGAGTGGGAGACCCAGTACTTC. Translating it yields CASREWETQYF.

The J gene is TRBJ2-1, the V gene TRBV15; 8 bases match TRBD1. With 0 bases clipped from V and 6 bases from J, the junction kept 1 base outside the gene matches. CDR1 is LNHNV, CDR2 YYDKDF, per germline (reference sequence). There are 14 residues in the CDR3. In nucleotides, the CDR3 is TGTGCCACCAGCAGAGACAGGGGGCCCAATGAGCAGTTCTTC. Translated: CATSRDRGPNEQFF.

This clone turned up a few times. The rearrangement links TRBV7-9 to TRBJ1-4; TRBD1 is a possible D gene (6 bases). Deletions cut 4 bases from V and 7 bases from J, with 16 bases between. The germline V gene encodes CDR1 SEHNR and CDR2 FQNEAQ (reference sequence). The CDR3 loop spans 15 amino acids. The CDR3 DNA reads TGTGCCAGCAGCTCGAACAGGGATTTGAGTGAAAAACTGTTTTTT. Translating gives CASSSNRDLSEKLFF.

The chain couples TRBV29-1 to TRBJ1-5; tentative D call: TRBD1 (6 bases). Looked up from germline, CDR1 is SQVTM and CDR2 is ANQGSEA. CDR3 length equals 13 residues. V was pared by 8 bases and J by 5 bases, with 16 bases between. The CDR3 reads CSILTGRDQPQHF. CDR3 DNA sequence: TGCAGCATACTGACAGGCCGGGATCAGCCCCAGCATTTT. Based on the CDR3 plus reference TRBV29-1 and TRBJ1-5, the full variable domain is SAVISQKPSRDICQRGTSLTIQCQVDSQVTMMFWYRQQPGQSLTLIATANQGSEATYESGFVIDKFPISRPNLTFSTLTVSNMSPEDSSIYLCSILTGRDQPQHFGDGTRLSIL.

The chain joins TRBV18 to TRBJ1-4; D remains unclear. Germline V CDR1 and CDR2: KGHSH, LQKENI. The CDR3 totals 13 residues. Trimming cost V 3 bases and J 6 bases, with 8 bases left between them. CDR3 protein: CASSPDIDEKLFF. The CDR3 nucleotides are TGTGCCAGCTCACCCGACATCGATGAAAAACTGTTTTTT.

The chain recombines TRBV2 with TRBJ1-5, with 9 bases matching TRBD1. Unmatched junction bases numbered 4, after V lost 8 bases and J lost 5 bases. CDR1 and CDR2 (germline): SNHLY, FYNNEI. The CDR3 contains 13 residues. CDR3: CASSTGGDQPQHF. The CDR3 DNA reads as TGTGCCAGCTCTACAGGGGGCGATCAGCCCCAGCATTTT.

This chain links TRBV5-6 with TRBJ2-3; 8 bases match TRBD2. The CDR3 is made up of 16 amino acids. Trimming at V came to 1 base and at J to 2 bases, leaving 6 bases not matched to a gene. CDR1 is SGHDT, CDR2 YYEEEE, per germline. The CDR3 protein is CASSLFPGGDTDTQYF. The CDR3 coding sequence is TGTGCCAGCAGCTTGTTCCCGGGGGGGGACACAGATACGCAGTATTTT.

V gene TRBV18 combines with J gene TRBJ2-4; TRBD1 agrees at 8 bases. The length of the CDR3 is 13 residues. CDR1 is KGHSH and CDR2 is LQKENI in the germline V gene. After removal of 4 bases from V and 9 bases from J, the junction contained 5 bases not matched to a gene. For the CDR3, the DNA is TGTGCCAGCTCACTAGGAACAGGGGGCATTCAGTACTTC. Encoded protein: CASSLGTGGIQYF.

The genes are TRBV6-5 and TRBJ2-5; D remains ambiguous. Judging by the DNA end, TRBJ2-7 fits better; the J call may be wrong. The germline V gene encodes CDR1 MNHEY and CDR2 SVGAGI. This CDR3 contains 14 residues. CDR3 region: CASSYSMVSYEQYF. CDR3 coding DNA: TGTGCCAGCAGTTACTCAATGGTCTCCTACGAGCAGTACTTC.

The rearrangement uses TRBV11-3 and TRBJ2-5; 12 bases agree with TRBD1. Per the germline V gene, CDR1 is SGHNT and CDR2 is YENEEA. V was clipped by 5 bases and J by 2 bases; unmatched bases: 3. The CDR3 runs to 15 residues. The CDR3 DNA is TGTGCCAGCAGCCGGGACAGGGGGCCACAAGAGACCCAGTACTTC. Its protein is CASSRDRGPQETQYF.

The chain uses TRBV6-5 and TRBJ1-1; 8 positions agree with TRBD1. With 5 bases clipped from V and 4 bases from J, the junction kept 3 bases outside the gene matches. Germline V gives CDR1 MNHEY, CDR2 SVGAGI. The CDR3 runs to 13 residues. The CDR3 is CASSRTGTTEAFF. CDR3 nucleotides: TGTGCCAGCAGTCGGACAGGGACCACTGAAGCTTTCTTT.

The J gene is TRBJ2-5, the V gene TRBV4-2; TRBD2 matches 8 bases. V shed 0 bases and J 4 bases; nucleotides not matched to a gene: 7. Per the germline V gene, CDR1 is LGHNA and CDR2 is YNFKEQ. The CDR3 consists of 16 residues. The CDR3 DNA is TGTGCCAGCAGCCAAGATACCCAGCGGGGGAGAGAGACCCAGTACTTC. It translates to CASSQDTQRGRETQYF.

The genes are TRBV28 and TRBJ2-5; TRBD1 might be the D (5 bases). V was cut by 3 bases and J by 1 base, with 12 bases left in between. The V gene's germline CDR1 is MDHEN and CDR2 SYDVKM. The CDR3 length is 15 residues. CDR3 sequence (DNA): TGTGCCAGCAGTTTGTCCGACAGCTCCCAAGAGACCCAGTACTTC. Translated: CASSLSDSSQETQYF.

V and J are TRBV2 and TRBJ1-2, with 9 positions matching TRBD1. V dropped 6 bases and J dropped 7; count of bases not matched to a gene: 6. The CDR3 covers 13 residues. Germline V lookup: CDR1 SNHLY, CDR2 FYNNEI. The CDR3 sequence: CASRLTGGGGYTF. DNA of the CDR3: TGTGCCAGCAGACTTACAGGGGGCGGTGGCTACACCTTC.

In this sample, this clone turned up once. The chain carries TRBV18 and TRBJ1-1, with a tentative D call TRBD1 (5 bases). This CDR3 contains 15 residues. Trimming cost V 1 base and J 5 bases, with 14 bases left between them. The germline CDR1 and CDR2 sequences are KGHSH and LQKENI. CDR3 amino acids: CASSPREGMGTEAFF. In DNA, the CDR3 is TGTGCCAGCTCACCACGGGAGGGGATGGGGACTGAAGCTTTCTTT.

This clone turned up a few times. The chain joins TRBV11-2 to TRBJ2-2, with D possibly being TRBD1 (6 bases). The V end lost 5 bases, the J end lost 5 bases, and 15 bases lay between the germline ends. CDR3 length: 15 residues. The germline V gene encodes CDR1 SGHAT and CDR2 FQNNGV. The DNA for the CDR3 is TGTGCCAGCAGCACCTACAGGGCACAGACCGGGGAGCTGTTTTTT. Residues: CASSTYRAQTGELFF.

This clone has just a few counts. The chain recombines TRBV7-8 with TRBJ1-5, with TRBD1 as a possible D gene (5 bases). Germline CDR1 SGHVS, CDR2 FQNEAQ. Trimming removed 5 bases from V and 3 bases from J, with 26 bases in between. This CDR3 has 19 amino acids. The CDR3 loop is CASSPLPSNWGSNNQPQHF. CDR3 coding DNA: TGTGCCAGCAGCCCCCTCCCCTCTAATTGGGGCTCTAACAATCAGCCCCAGCATTTT.

By share of the sample, this clone is medium-sized. This chain uses TRBV5-6 with TRBJ2-2; the D is unclear. The CDR3 extends over 14 amino acids. CDR1 is SGHDT and CDR2 is YYEEEE in the germline V gene. V was clipped by 0 bases and J by 2 bases, with 5 bases between them. The DNA of the CDR3 is TGTGCCAGCAGCTTGGGACAAAACACCGGGGAGCTGTTTTTT. As protein: CASSLGQNTGELFF.

This rearrangement joins TRBV18 to TRBJ1-1; 9 bases are shared with TRBD1. CDR1 is KGHSH, CDR2 LQKENI, per germline. V lost 3 bases and J lost 7; bases outside the gene matches: 0. This CDR3 is built from 12 residues. The CDR3 DNA reads as TGTGCCAGCTCACCGGGACAGGGTGAAGCTTTCTTT. This sequence encodes CASSPGQGEAFF.

Points on this clone: Its ends do not fully match the called genes, so a read error is possible. This sequence joins TRBV7-9 and TRBJ1-1; D gene unclear. CDR1 and CDR2 from the germline V gene are SEHNR and FQNEAQ (reference sequence). The CDR3 has 12 residues. CDR3 coding DNA: TGTTCCAGCAGCTTTGAGGATCGTGAAGCTTTCTTT. Translating it yields CSSSFEDREAFF. Full variable domain (outside the CDR3, taken from reference TRBV7-9 and TRBJ1-1): DTGVSQNPRHKITKRGQNVTFRCDPISEHNRLYWYRQTLGQGPEFLTYFQNEAQLEKSRLLSDRFSAERPKGSFSTLEIQRTEQGDSAMYLCSSSFEDREAFFGQGTRLTVV.

The V call is TRBV28, the J call TRBJ1-6; D gene ambiguous. Trimming pared 7 bases from V and 8 bases from J, leaving 9 bases between. The CDR3 is 12 residues long. Germline CDR1 and CDR2: MDHEN and SYDVKM. This chain's CDR3 is CASTQADSPLHF. Written as DNA, the CDR3 is TGTGCCAGCACGCAAGCGGATTCACCCCTCCACTTT. The full variable domain, rest sourced from reference TRBV28 and TRBJ1-6, is DVKVTQSSRYLVKRTGEKVFLECVQDMDHENMFWYRQDPGLGLRLIYFSYDVKMKEKGDIPEGYSVSREKKERFSLILESASTNQTSMYLCASTQADSPLHFGNGTRLTVT.

The chain employs TRBV4-1 and TRBJ2-3; 13 bases agree with TRBD2. This CDR3 has 18 residues. With 3 bases clipped from V and 4 bases from J, the junction kept 10 bases outside the gene matches. Germline CDR1 and CDR2: MGHRA and YSYEKL. The CDR3 sequence is CASSHLRGTSGNPDTQYF. The DNA of the CDR3 is TGCGCCAGCAGCCACCTAAGGGGGACTAGCGGGAACCCAGATACGCAGTATTTT.